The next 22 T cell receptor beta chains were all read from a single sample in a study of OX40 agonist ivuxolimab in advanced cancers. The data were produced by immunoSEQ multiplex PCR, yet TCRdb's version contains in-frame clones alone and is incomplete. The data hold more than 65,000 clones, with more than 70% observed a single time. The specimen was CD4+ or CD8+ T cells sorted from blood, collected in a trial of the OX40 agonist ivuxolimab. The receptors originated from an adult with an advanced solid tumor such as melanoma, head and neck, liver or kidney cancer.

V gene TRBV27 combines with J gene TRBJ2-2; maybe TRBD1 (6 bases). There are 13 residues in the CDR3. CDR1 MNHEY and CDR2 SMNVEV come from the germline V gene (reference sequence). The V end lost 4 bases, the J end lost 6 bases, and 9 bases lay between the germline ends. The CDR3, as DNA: TGTGCCAGCAGTTACAGGGTAGCCGGGGAGCTGTTTTTT. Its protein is CASSYRVAGELFF.

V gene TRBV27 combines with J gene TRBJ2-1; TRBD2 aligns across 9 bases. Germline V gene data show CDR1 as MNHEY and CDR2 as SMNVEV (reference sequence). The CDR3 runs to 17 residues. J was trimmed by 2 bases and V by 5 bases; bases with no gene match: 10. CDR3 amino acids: CASSPLISGRTYNEQFF. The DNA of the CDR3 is TGTGCCAGCAGTCCACTCATCAGCGGGAGGACCTACAATGAGCAGTTCTTC.

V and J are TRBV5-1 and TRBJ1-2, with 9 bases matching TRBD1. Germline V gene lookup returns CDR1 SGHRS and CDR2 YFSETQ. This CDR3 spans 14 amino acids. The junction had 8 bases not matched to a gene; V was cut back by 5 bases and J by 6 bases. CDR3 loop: CASSRGQGNDGYTF. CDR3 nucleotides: TGCGCCAGCAGTAGGGGACAGGGAAACGATGGCTACACCTTC.

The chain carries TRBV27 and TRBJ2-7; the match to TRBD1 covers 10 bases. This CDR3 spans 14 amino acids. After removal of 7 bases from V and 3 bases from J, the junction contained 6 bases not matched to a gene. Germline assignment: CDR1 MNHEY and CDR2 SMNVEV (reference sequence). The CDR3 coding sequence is TGTGCCAGCACCCGGACAGGGGGAAGCTACGAGCAGTACTTC. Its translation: CASTRTGGSYEQYF.

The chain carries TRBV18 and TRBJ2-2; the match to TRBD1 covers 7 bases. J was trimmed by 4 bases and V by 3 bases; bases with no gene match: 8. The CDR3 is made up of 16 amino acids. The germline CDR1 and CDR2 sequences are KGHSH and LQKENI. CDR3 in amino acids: CASSPQRQGTTGELFF. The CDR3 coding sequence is TGTGCCAGCTCACCTCAAAGACAGGGAACCACCGGGGAGCTGTTTTTT.

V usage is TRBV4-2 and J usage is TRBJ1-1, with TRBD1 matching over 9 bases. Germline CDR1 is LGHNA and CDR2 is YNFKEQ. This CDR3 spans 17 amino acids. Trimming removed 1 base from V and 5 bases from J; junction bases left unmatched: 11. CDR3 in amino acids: CASSQVGMGQGWTEAFF. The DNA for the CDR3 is TGTGCCAGCAGCCAAGTGGGGATGGGACAGGGTTGGACTGAAGCTTTCTTT.

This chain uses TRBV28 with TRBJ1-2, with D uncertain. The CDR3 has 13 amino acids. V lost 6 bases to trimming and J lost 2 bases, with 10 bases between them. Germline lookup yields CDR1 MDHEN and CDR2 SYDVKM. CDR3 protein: CASSAQRNYGYTF. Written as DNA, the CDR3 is TGTGCCAGCAGCGCTCAGAGAAACTATGGCTACACCTTC.

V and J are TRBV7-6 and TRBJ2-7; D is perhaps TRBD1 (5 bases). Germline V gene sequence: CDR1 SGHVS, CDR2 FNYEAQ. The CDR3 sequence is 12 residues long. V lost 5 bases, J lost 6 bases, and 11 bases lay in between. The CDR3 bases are TGTGCCAGCAGCCCAGGGTTGGGCGAGCAGTACTTC. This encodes CASSPGLGEQYF.

CDR3 sequence reads: CASSVETGSYNSPLHF. DNA for the CDR3: TGTGCCAGCAGCGTAGAAACAGGCTCCTATAATTCACCCCTCCACTTT. V gene TRBV9 combines with J gene TRBJ1-6; the D gene is possibly TRBD1 (5 bases). Germline V gives CDR1 SGDLS, CDR2 YYNGEE. Trimming took 0 bases from V and 0 from J, leaving 7 bases between them. CDR3 length equals 16 residues.

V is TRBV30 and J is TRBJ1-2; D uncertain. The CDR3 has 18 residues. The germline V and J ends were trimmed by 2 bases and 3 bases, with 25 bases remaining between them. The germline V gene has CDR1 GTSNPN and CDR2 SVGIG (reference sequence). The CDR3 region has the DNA TGTGCCTGGAGTTTAAGGGCTTTACGGGGTCCCGTCGACTATGGCTACACCTTC. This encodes CAWSLRALRGPVDYGYTF.

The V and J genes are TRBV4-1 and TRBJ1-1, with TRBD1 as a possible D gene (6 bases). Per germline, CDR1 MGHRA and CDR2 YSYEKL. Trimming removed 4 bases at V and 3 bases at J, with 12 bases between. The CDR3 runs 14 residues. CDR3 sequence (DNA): TGCGCCAGCAGCCTCTCAGGGGCTGACACTGAAGCTTTCTTT. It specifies CASSLSGADTEAFF.

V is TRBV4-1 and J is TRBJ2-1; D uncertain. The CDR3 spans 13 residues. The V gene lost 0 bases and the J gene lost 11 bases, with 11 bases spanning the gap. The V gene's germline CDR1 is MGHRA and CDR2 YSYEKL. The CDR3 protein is CASSQDSETQQFF. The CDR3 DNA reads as TGCGCCAGCAGCCAAGATTCGGAGACCCAGCAGTTCTTC.

The CDR3: CASSFTGGTGNTIYF. The CDR3 bases are TGCGCCAGCAGCTTTACAGGGGGAACTGGAAACACCATATATTTT. This chain joins TRBV5-1 and TRBJ1-3, with 8 bases fitting TRBD1. Germline CDR1 SGHRS, CDR2 YFSETQ. The J segment lost 2 bases and the V segment lost 2 bases, leaving 3 bases of the junction unmatched. CDR3 length equals 15 residues.

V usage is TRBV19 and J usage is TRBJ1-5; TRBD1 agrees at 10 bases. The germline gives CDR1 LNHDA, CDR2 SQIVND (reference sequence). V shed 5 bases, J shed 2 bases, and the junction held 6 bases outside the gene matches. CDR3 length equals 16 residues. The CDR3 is CASSPQDRGRNQPQHF. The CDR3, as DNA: TGTGCCAGTAGTCCCCAAGACAGGGGGCGCAATCAGCCCCAGCATTTT.

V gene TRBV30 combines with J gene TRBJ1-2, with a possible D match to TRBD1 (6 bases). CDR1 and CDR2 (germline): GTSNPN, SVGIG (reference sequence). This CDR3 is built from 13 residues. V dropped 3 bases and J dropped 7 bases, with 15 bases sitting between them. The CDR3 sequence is CAWSPTGLFGYTF. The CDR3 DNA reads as TGTGCCTGGAGCCCTACAGGGCTTTTTGGCTACACCTTC.

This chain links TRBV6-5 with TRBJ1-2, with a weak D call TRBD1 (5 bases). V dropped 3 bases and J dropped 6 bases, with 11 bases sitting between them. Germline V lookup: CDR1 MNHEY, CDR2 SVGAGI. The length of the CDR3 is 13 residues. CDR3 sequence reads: CASSYRGVHGYTF. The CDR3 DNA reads TGTGCCAGCAGTTATCGGGGGGTCCATGGCTACACCTTC.

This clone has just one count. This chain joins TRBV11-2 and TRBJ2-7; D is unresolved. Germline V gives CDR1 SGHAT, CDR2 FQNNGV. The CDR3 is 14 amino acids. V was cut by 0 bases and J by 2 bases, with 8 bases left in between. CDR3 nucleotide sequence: TGTGCCAGCAGCTTAGATCACGGAACCTACGAGCAGTACTTC. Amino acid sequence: CASSLDHGTYEQYF.

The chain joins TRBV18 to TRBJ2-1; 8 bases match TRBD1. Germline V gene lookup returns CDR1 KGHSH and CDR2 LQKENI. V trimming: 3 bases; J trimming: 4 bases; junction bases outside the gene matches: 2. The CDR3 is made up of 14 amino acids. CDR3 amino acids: CASSPGTGYNEQFF. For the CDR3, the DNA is TGTGCCAGCTCACCGGGGACAGGTTACAATGAGCAGTTCTTC.

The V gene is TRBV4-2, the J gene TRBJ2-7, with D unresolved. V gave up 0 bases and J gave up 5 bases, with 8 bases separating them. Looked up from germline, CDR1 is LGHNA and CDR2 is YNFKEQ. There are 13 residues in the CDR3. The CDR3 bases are TGTGCCAGCAGCCAAGAGGGTCTCGACGAGCAGTACTTC. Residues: CASSQEGLDEQYF.

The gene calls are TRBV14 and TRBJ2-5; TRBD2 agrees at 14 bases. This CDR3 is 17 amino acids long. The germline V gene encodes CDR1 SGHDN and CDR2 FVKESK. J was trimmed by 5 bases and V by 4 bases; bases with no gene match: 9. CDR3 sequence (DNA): TGTGCCAGCAGCCGCGTGACTAGCGGGAGGGGGCGGGAGACCCAGTACTTC. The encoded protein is CASSRVTSGRGRETQYF.

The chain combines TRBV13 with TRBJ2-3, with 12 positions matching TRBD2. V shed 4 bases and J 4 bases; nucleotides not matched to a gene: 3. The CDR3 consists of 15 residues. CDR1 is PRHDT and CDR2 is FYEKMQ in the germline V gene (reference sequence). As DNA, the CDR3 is TGTGCCAGCAGCTCACTAGCGGGGGGACCAGATACGCAGTATTTT. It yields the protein CASSSLAGGPDTQYF.

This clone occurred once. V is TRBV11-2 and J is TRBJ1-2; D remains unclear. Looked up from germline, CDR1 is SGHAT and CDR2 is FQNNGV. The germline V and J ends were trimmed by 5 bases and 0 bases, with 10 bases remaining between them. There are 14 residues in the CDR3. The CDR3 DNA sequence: TGTGCCAGCAGCGTCGTCCCAGCTAACTATGGCTACACCTTC. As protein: CASSVVPANYGYTF.